A selection of T cell receptor beta chains follows, all from one sample in a study of a mutant IDH1 vaccine in newly diagnosed glioma. These receptors have no known antigen. Repertoires were generated with immunoSEQ multiplex PCR, while TCRdb's copy carries only in-frame clones and drops some. The table has tens of thousands of clones, 85% seen once; the top ten hold 0.77%. The source was PBMCs, collected from a glioma patient whose treatment included an IDH1 peptide vaccine. These receptors were taken from a woman aged 45-65 years with glioma. The CDR3 runs from the conserved cysteine through the conserved F or W. A D gene is named only where the DNA matches it firmly. Only part of the rows carry a size: once, few, many, or a class if the clone is expanded.

d_gene: -
v_gene: TRBV9
j_gene: TRBJ2-2
abundance: -
CDR3nt: TGTGCCAGCAGCGCGTCCTTTCGAACCGTCACCGGGGAGCTGTTTTTT
CDR3aa: CASSASFRTVTGELFF

d_gene: -
v_gene: TRBV2
j_gene: TRBJ1-1
abundance: few
CDR3nt: TGTGCCAGCAGGGGGGCCAAAGCTTTCTTT
CDR3aa: CASRGAKAFF

d_gene: -
v_gene: TRBV7-2
j_gene: TRBJ2-4
abundance: -
CDR3nt: TGTGCCAGCAGCTTAGATGTCCGGACGGGCATTCAGTACTTC
CDR3aa: CASSLDVRTGIQYF

d_gene: TRBD2
v_gene: TRBV27
j_gene: TRBJ2-1
abundance: -
CDR3nt: TGTGCCAGCAGTGGAACTAGCGGGAGGGCCTTTTACAATGAGCAGTTCTTC
CDR3aa: CASSGTSGRAFYNEQFF

d_gene: -
v_gene: TRBV15
j_gene: TRBJ1-6
abundance: -
CDR3nt: TGTGCCACCAGCAGACAGAATTCACCCCTCCACTTT
CDR3aa: CATSRQNSPLHF

d_gene: TRBD1
v_gene: TRBV28
j_gene: TRBJ1-1
abundance: -
CDR3nt: TGTGCCAGCAACACAGGGGGCAGGGACACTGAAGCTTTCTTT
CDR3aa: CASNTGGRDTEAFF

d_gene: -
v_gene: TRBV5-1
j_gene: TRBJ2-3
abundance: -
CDR3nt: TGCGCCAGCAGCTTGGCCGGGGTCCCCACAGATACGCAGTATTTT
CDR3aa: CASSLAGVPTDTQYF

d_gene: -
v_gene: TRBV15
j_gene: TRBJ2-1
abundance: once
CDR3nt: TGTGCCACCATGACGGACTTCTCTGGTGAGCAGTTCTTC
CDR3aa: CATMTDFSGEQFF

d_gene: TRBD2
v_gene: TRBV28
j_gene: TRBJ2-7
abundance: -
CDR3nt: TGTGCCAGCAGTGCCGCCTCGGAGCGGGAGGGATACGAGCAGTACTTC
CDR3aa: CASSAASEREGYEQYF

d_gene: TRBD1
v_gene: TRBV28
j_gene: TRBJ2-3
abundance: -
CDR3nt: TGTGCCGCCGGACAGGGATTCACAGATACGCAGTATTTT
CDR3aa: CAAGQGFTDTQYF

d_gene: -
v_gene: TRBV5-1
j_gene: TRBJ2-3
abundance: few
CDR3nt: TGCGCCAGCAGCTTGACAGGAACCACAGATACGCAGTATTTT
CDR3aa: CASSLTGTTDTQYF

d_gene: TRBD2
v_gene: TRBV5-6
j_gene: TRBJ2-5
abundance: few
CDR3nt: TGTGCCAGCAGCTTCGGGACTAGCGGGAGACGAAGGGGGGAGACCCAGTACTTC
CDR3aa: CASSFGTSGRRRGETQYF

d_gene: -
v_gene: TRBV6-6
j_gene: TRBJ2-7
abundance: -
CDR3nt: TGTGCCAGCAGTTACTCGTTCTACTACGAGCAGTACTTC
CDR3aa: CASSYSFYYEQYF

d_gene: -
v_gene: TRBV6-6
j_gene: TRBJ1-4
abundance: -
CDR3nt: TGTGCCAGCACAGGATCTTATGAAAAACTGTTTTTT
CDR3aa: CASTGSYEKLFF

d_gene: -
v_gene: TRBV20-1
j_gene: TRBJ1-1
abundance: -
CDR3nt: TGCAGGGCCGACAGGAACACTGAAGCTTTCTTT
CDR3aa: CRADRNTEAFF

d_gene: -
v_gene: TRBV19
j_gene: TRBJ2-1
abundance: -
CDR3nt: TGTGCCAGTAGTTCAACAGGACACCAGCCTTACAATGAGCAGTTCTTC
CDR3aa: CASSSTGHQPYNEQFF